This entry features one T cell receptor (beta chain) sequence. Its antigen is undetermined. The CDR3 runs 13 residues. Trimming at V came to 5 bases and at J to 5 bases, leaving 5 bases not matched to a gene. CDR1 is SGHTA and CDR2 is FQGNSA in the germline V gene. Produced via immunoSEQ multiplex PCR; TCRdb's table is partial and in-frame only. The sample records 130,000 or so clones, around 92% being singletons. This specimen belongs to a study of T cell responses to AZD1222 COVID-19 vaccine. Findings of the study overall: Reportedly, close to half of spike-specific TCRs are directed against unmutated variant regions. Clonal diversity was possibly underestimated, and white British individuals and females predominated among donors.

The chain carries TRBV7-2 and TRBJ2-5; 7 bases map to TRBD1. The TCR was taken from an adult in good health. The sample here was peripheral blood, taken on day 0 of AZD1222 vaccination. CDR3 DNA: TGTGCCAGCAGCCAAGACAGGGCGGAGACCCAGTACTTC. It is translated as CASSQDRAETQYF. Supplemented by reference TRBV7-2 and TRBJ2-5, the full variable domain reads GAGVSQSPSNKVTEKGKDVELRCDPISGHTALYWYRQSLGQGLEFLIYFQGNSAPDKSGLPSDRFSAERTGGSVSTLTIQRTQQEDSAVYLCASSQDRAETQYFGPGTRLLVL.